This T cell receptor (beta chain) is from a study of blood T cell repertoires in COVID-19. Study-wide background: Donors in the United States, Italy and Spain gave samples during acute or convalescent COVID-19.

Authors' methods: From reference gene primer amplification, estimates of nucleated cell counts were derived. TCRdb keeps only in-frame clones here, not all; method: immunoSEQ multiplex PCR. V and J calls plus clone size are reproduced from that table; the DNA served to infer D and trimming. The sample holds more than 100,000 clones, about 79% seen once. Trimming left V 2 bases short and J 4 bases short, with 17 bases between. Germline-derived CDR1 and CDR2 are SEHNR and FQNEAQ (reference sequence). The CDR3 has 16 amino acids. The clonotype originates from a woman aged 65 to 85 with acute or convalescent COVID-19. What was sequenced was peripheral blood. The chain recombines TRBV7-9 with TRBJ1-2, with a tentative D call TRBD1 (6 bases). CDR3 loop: CASSLSGTQNRYGYTF. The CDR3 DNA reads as TGTGCCAGCAGCTTATCTGGGACACAGAACCGCTATGGCTACACCTTC.